This record looks at one TCR beta chain sequence and its context. The target antigen is unknown. CD8 cells regarded as naive lacked CD45RO, were positively chosen for CCR7, and omitted terminally differentiated effector memory CD45RA+ cells. This sample was included in a study of shared clonotypes between healthy human individuals. Looking at the study overall: CD8 memory received one plate per donor, CD8 naive two, CD4 memory three and CD4 naive three. General observations from the study: Generation of non-shared clonotypes was less probable than generation of clonotypes shared by all four donors.

Repertoires were generated with immunoSEQ multiplex PCR, while TCRdb's copy carries only in-frame clones and drops some. This repertoire shows around 600,000 clones, 95% to 98% found once; its top ten account for more than 0.3%. Trimming at V came to 4 bases and at J to 4 bases, leaving 11 bases not matched to a gene. CDR1 and CDR2 (germline): SGHDT, YYEEEE. The CDR3 is 17 residues long. The chain employs TRBV5-6 and TRBJ2-2; TRBD1 agrees at 9 bases. This TCR was sampled from a man aged 30 to 39 in good health. Sequenced material: naive CD8+ T cells sorted from blood. The CDR3 nucleotides read TGTGCCAGCAGCCTCCGGACAGGGGCATATAGCACCGGGGAGCTGTTTTTT. This codes for CASSLRTGAYSTGELFF. The whole variable domain, remainder taken from reference TRBV5-6 and TRBJ2-2, is DAGVTQSPTHLIKTRGQQVTLRCSPKSGHDTVSWYQQALGQGPQFIFQYYEEEERQRGNFPDRFSGHQFPNYSSELNVNALLLGDSALYLCASSLRTGAYSTGELFFGEGSRLTVL.